These 17 T cell receptor beta chains share one sample of origin, sequenced in a study of vaccination effects on CD4 cells after COVID-19. Their target antigens are unknown. Method: immunoSEQ multiplex PCR; TCRdb's copy keeps in-frame clones and lacks some. The data show just under 45,000 clones, around 77% seen once. Prior to sequencing, the ViraFEST assay stimulated PBMC with viral peptide pools, which expanded the antigen-specific CD4+ T cells. After less than 11 days in culture, the CD4+ T cells were isolated. Negative nucleocapsid antibody tests before and after vaccination confirmed no previous SARS-CoV-2 infection. Sequencing was performed on CD4+ T cells from PBMCs cultured with SARS-CoV-2 spike peptides, taken before COVID-19 vaccination. The source of these receptors is a human donor who received a COVID-19 vaccine.

This chain joins TRBV5-3 and TRBJ2-7, with 9 bases aligning to TRBD1. TRBV5-3 is noted as an ORF with a role that remains uncertain. The CDR3 sequence is 14 residues long. The trim removed 4 bases at V and 3 bases at J, leaving 5 bases unmatched. CDR3 loop: CARSLGQGRYEQYV. The CDR3 DNA sequence: TGTGCCAGAAGCCTCGGACAGGGGCGCTACGAGCAGTACGTC.

V gene TRBV7-8 combines with J gene TRBJ1-6, with TRBD1 matching 9 bases. This CDR3 comprises 15 residues. Germline V gives CDR1 SGHVS, CDR2 FQNEAQ. V lost 4 bases and J lost 5; bases outside the gene matches: 3. CDR3 sequence (DNA): TGTGCCAGCAGCTGGGGGACAGGGAATAATTCACCCCTCCACTTT. Translation gives CASSWGTGNNSPLHF. Using reference TRBV7-8 and TRBJ1-6 for the parts outside the CDR3, the full variable domain is GAGVSQSPRYKVAKRGQDVALRCDPISGHVSLFWYQQALGQGPEFLTYFQNEAQLDKSGLPSDRFFAERPEGSVSTLKIQRTQQEDSAVYLCASSWGTGNNSPLHFGNGTRLTVT.

CDR3 sequence reads: CASSLVGRGSGGYTDTQYF. CDR3 in DNA: TGCGCCAGCAGCTTGGTAGGGAGGGGTAGCGGGGGATACACAGATACGCAGTATTTT. J is TRBJ2-3 and V is TRBV5-1; 9 bases are shared with TRBD2. In germline, CDR1 is SGHRS, CDR2 YFSETQ. The CDR3 has 19 residues. The V segment lost 0 bases and the J segment 2 bases; nucleotides outside the gene matches: 13.

The CDR3 DNA follows: TGTGCCAGCAGCTTCGGGCAGAACTATGGCTACACCTTC. It encodes CASSFGQNYGYTF. The chain uses TRBV5-4 and TRBJ1-2; the D is unclear. V was cut by 2 bases and J by 2 bases, with 7 bases left in between. The length of the CDR3 is 13 residues. Germline assignment: CDR1 SGHNT and CDR2 YYREEE (reference sequence).

The V gene is TRBV3-1 (or the pseudogene TRBV3-2), the J gene TRBJ1-3; no clear D. The V end lost 4 bases, the J end lost 4 bases, and 8 bases lay between the germline ends. Germline assignment: CDR1 LGHDT and CDR2 YNNKEL (reference sequence). CDR3 length: 13 amino acids. CDR3 sequence: CASSLGGGNTIYF. Written as DNA, the CDR3 is TGTGCCAGCAGCCTAGGTGGAGGAAACACCATATATTTT.

This chain links TRBV24-1 with TRBJ2-7, with 10 positions matching TRBD1. There are 15 residues in the CDR3. Germline-derived CDR1 and CDR2 are KGHDR and SFDVKD. J was trimmed by 7 bases and V by 4 bases; bases with no gene match: 9. CDR3: CATSDQGQGRREQYV. The CDR3 DNA follows: TGTGCCACCAGTGACCAGGGACAGGGGCGACGGGAGCAGTACGTC.

The chain combines TRBV29-1 with TRBJ2-5, with TRBD1 matching over 9 bases. Germline V gene sequence: CDR1 SQVTM, CDR2 ANQGSEA. The CDR3 covers 16 residues. With V trimmed by 7 bases and J by 4 bases, 16 bases remained unmatched. CDR3 coding DNA: TGCAGCGCCCTTGACCGGGACAGGGTTGCAATAGAGACCCAGTACTTC. This gives the protein CSALDRDRVAIETQYF.

The V and J genes are TRBV4-1 and TRBJ1-3; 8 nucleotides match TRBD1. There are 15 residues in the CDR3. V dropped 2 bases and J dropped 0; count of bases not matched to a gene: 0. The V gene's germline CDR1 is MGHRA and CDR2 YSYEKL. The CDR3 loop is CASSQTGGSGNTIYF. CDR3 nucleotide sequence: TGCGCCAGCAGCCAAACAGGGGGCTCTGGAAACACCATATATTTT.

The V gene is TRBV7-9, the J gene TRBJ1-4; the match to TRBD1 covers 9 bases. This CDR3 comprises 16 residues. Trimming removed 4 bases from V and 3 bases from J; junction bases left unmatched: 6. Germline V gene data show CDR1 as SEHNR and CDR2 as FQNEAQ (reference sequence). CDR3 DNA: TGTGCCAGCAGCTACTACAGGGGGCAATCTAATGAAAAACTGTTTTTT. It specifies CASSYYRGQSNEKLFF.

V and J are TRBV18 and TRBJ1-2; D call uncertain. Germline CDR1 and CDR2: KGHSH and LQKENI. The V and J ends lost 3 bases and 3 bases respectively, with 5 bases between them. The CDR3 runs 12 residues. CDR3 in DNA: TGTGCCAGCTCACCTCCAGACTATGGCTACACCTTC. It specifies CASSPPDYGYTF.

The rearrangement joins TRBV3-1 (or the pseudogene TRBV3-2) to TRBJ1-5; 8 nucleotides align to TRBD1. CDR1 and CDR2 from the germline V gene are LGHDT and YNNKEL (reference sequence). J was trimmed by 6 bases and V by 4 bases; bases with no gene match: 20. The CDR3 is made up of 19 amino acids. CDR3 residues: CASSPRPFTTGASSQPQHF. Here the CDR3 DNA reads TGTGCCAGCAGCCCTCGACCCTTCACGACAGGGGCTAGTAGTCAGCCCCAGCATTTT.

The chain employs TRBV28 and TRBJ2-7; D call uncertain. Trimming removed 4 bases at V and 2 bases at J, with 15 bases between. Germline CDR1 is MDHEN and CDR2 is SYDVKM. The CDR3 contains 15 residues. CDR3 nucleotide sequence: TGTGCCAGCAGTTCATTGCCCGATCCCACCTACGAGCAGTACGTC. Translation: CASSSLPDPTYEQYV.

The chain couples TRBV3-1 (or the pseudogene TRBV3-2) to TRBJ2-2; 7 nucleotides align to TRBD1. There are 15 residues in the CDR3. Unmatched junction bases numbered 3, after V lost 1 base and J lost 4 bases. Germline-derived CDR1 and CDR2 are LGHDT and YNNKEL (reference sequence). CDR3 protein: CASSQATGSTGELFF. The CDR3 coding sequence is TGTGCCAGCAGCCAAGCGACAGGGAGCACCGGGGAGCTGTTTTTT.

The chain couples TRBV25-1 to TRBJ2-5, with D unclear. CDR1 and CDR2 (germline): MGHDK, SYGVNS. V lost 4 bases and J lost 2, with 11 bases in between. The CDR3 consists of 14 residues. The CDR3 spells CASSGQVAQETQYF. DNA for the CDR3: TGTGCCAGCAGTGGCCAGGTGGCTCAAGAGACCCAGTACTTC.

The chain joins TRBV6-6 to TRBJ1-1; no definite D call. Germline-derived CDR1 and CDR2 are MNHNY and SVGAGI (reference sequence). Trimming shortened V by 6 bases and J by 4 bases, and 15 bases separated the two germline ends. CDR3 length equals 14 residues. The CDR3, as DNA: TGTGCCAGCAGGAGCCCGGAAGGGATCACTGAAGCTTTCTTT. It translates to CASRSPEGITEAFF.

The J gene is TRBJ1-6, the V gene TRBV18; D possibly corresponds to TRBD1 (6 bases). The germline V gene has CDR1 KGHSH and CDR2 LQKENI. V was shortened by 4 bases and J by 9 bases, with 19 bases between the two germline ends. The CDR3 is 16 amino acids. CDR3 bases: TGTGCCAGCTCACTGGGGGGGCGAGAATTCTTTTCACCCCTCCACTTT. It codes for CASSLGGREFFSPLHF.

This clone was detected only a few times. The chain carries TRBV4-1 and TRBJ1-3; D remains unclear. Germline V CDR1 and CDR2: MGHRA, YSYEKL. Deletions cut 0 bases from V and 4 bases from J, with 4 bases between. The CDR3 contains 13 residues. The CDR3 is CASSQDGGNTIYF. The CDR3 DNA is TGCGCCAGCAGCCAAGATGGGGGAAACACCATATATTTT.